Listed here are 29 T cell receptor beta chains from one sample, sequenced in a study of post-analysis software for immune sequencing data. For these TCRs, the target antigens are not known. Whole-study results and caveats: Several TRBV segments were more frequent in patients than controls; TRBV5-6, TRBV5-1 and TRBV20-1 belonged to this group.

cDNA libraries for TCR beta contained unique molecular identifiers. TCRdb independently ran MiXCR on the PCR reads; one entry per CDR3 protein. The table includes roughly 580,000 distinct CDR3 sequences, 40% to 50% detected once. What was sequenced was blood. The receptors originated from a girl aged 5-17 years with multiple sclerosis.

The CDR3 nucleotides read TGTGCCAGCAGCTTGGGCACAGGGGGTTGGTACGAGCAGTACTTC. Translated: CASSLGTGGWYEQYF. The V and J genes are TRBV5-5 and TRBJ2-7; 8 bases are shared with TRBD1. From germline, CDR1 is SGHKS and CDR2 YYEKEE (reference sequence). Trimming took 0 bases from V and 4 from J; bases not matched to a gene: 6. The CDR3 loop spans 15 amino acids.

CDR3 residues: CASSLLQVYFNNEQFF. CDR3 coding DNA: TGTGCCAGCAGCCTACTTCAGGTTTACTTTAACAATGAGCAGTTCTTC. The gene calls are TRBV11-2 and TRBJ2-1, with D unresolved. The V end was cut by 5 bases, the J end by 5 bases, with 19 bases between. CDR3 length: 16 residues. Germline V lookup: CDR1 SGHAT, CDR2 FQNNGV.

This chain connects TRBV6-9 to TRBJ2-3; D uncertain. The CDR3 length is 14 residues. The germline V and J ends were trimmed by 9 bases and 3 bases, with 16 bases remaining between them. The germline V gene has CDR1 MNHGY and CDR2 SVAAGI. CDR3 sequence (DNA): TGTGCCAGAGCCCCCGGCTTCACAACAGATACGCAGTATTTT. This encodes CARAPGFTTDTQYF.

There are a few counts of this clonotype. V gene TRBV6-5 combines with J gene TRBJ2-7; perhaps D is TRBD1 or TRBD2 (5 bases each). This CDR3 spans 13 amino acids. V lost 7 bases, J lost 5 bases, and 15 bases lay in between. Germline loops: CDR1 MNHEY, CDR2 SVGAGI. The CDR3 nucleotides are TGTGCCAGCACCGCCGCAGGGAGTCACGAGCAGTACTTC. Its protein product is CASTAAGSHEQYF.

The chain couples TRBV6-5 to TRBJ1-2; D gene unclear. Trimming took 0 bases from V and 2 from J, leaving 10 bases between them. The germline V gene encodes CDR1 MNHEY and CDR2 SVGAGI. CDR3 length: 15 residues. CDR3 loop: CASSYSTLGNYGYTF. The CDR3 DNA is TGTGCCAGCAGTTACTCGACTCTGGGGAACTATGGCTACACCTTC.

The genes are TRBV5-1 and TRBJ1-1, with D tentatively TRBD1 (6 bases). This CDR3 has 15 amino acids. Per the germline V gene, CDR1 is SGHRS and CDR2 is YFSETQ. V was cut by 4 bases and J by 3 bases, with 16 bases left in between. CDR3 in amino acids: CASSPGGAEDTEAFF. The CDR3 DNA follows: TGCGCCAGCAGCCCGGGGGGCGCAGAAGACACTGAAGCTTTCTTT.

The V gene is TRBV24-1, the J gene TRBJ2-1; 10 nucleotides align to TRBD2. CDR3 length: 15 residues. The V gene's germline CDR1 is KGHDR and CDR2 SFDVKD. The J segment lost 1 base and the V segment lost 9 bases, leaving 5 bases of the junction unmatched. The CDR3 nucleotides read TGTGCCACCGGCACTAGCGGGGTTTCCTACAATGAGCAGTTCTTC. This encodes CATGTSGVSYNEQFF.

This clonotype occurred once. This chain links TRBV5-1 with TRBJ1-5, with 10 positions matching TRBD1. There are 15 residues in the CDR3. Germline-derived CDR1 and CDR2 are SGHRS and YFSETQ. J gave up 6 bases and V 4 bases, and 7 bases lay outside the gene matches. Here the CDR3 DNA reads TGCGCCAGCAGCCCGGGGACAGGGGAAAGTCAGCCCCAGCATTTT. It translates to CASSPGTGESQPQHF.

The chain has TRBV20-1 and TRBJ1-4, with D uncertain. V was clipped by 5 bases and J by 8 bases, with 9 bases between them. The CDR3 runs 11 residues. Germline-derived CDR1 and CDR2 are DFQATT and SNEGSKA (reference sequence). The CDR3 region is CSASSGEKLFF. Here the CDR3 DNA reads TGCAGTGCTTCCTCCGGGGAAAAACTGTTTTTT.

CDR3 region: CASSLGPLGAYGYTF. The CDR3 DNA follows: TGTGCCAGCAGTTTAGGCCCCCTAGGGGCCTATGGCTACACCTTC. V is TRBV12-3 or TRBV12-4 and J is TRBJ1-2, with D possibly being TRBD1 (5 bases). The CDR3 is 15 residues long. V lost 1 base and J lost 4, with 13 bases in between.

This clonotype was observed once. V gene TRBV19 combines with J gene TRBJ2-5; unclear D gene. The CDR3 sequence is 13 residues long. V was pared by 3 bases and J by 4 bases, with 9 bases between. Germline CDR1 is LNHDA and CDR2 is SQIVND (reference sequence). The CDR3 DNA sequence: TGTGCCAGTAGTATGGCAGTGGGAGAGACCCAGTACTTC. This gives the protein CASSMAVGETQYF.

The chain carries TRBV13 and TRBJ2-7; D may be TRBD1 (6 bases). The J call is doubtful: the DNA matches TRBJ2-5 better. The germline CDR1 and CDR2 sequences are PRHDT and FYEKMQ (reference sequence). This CDR3 is 16 amino acids long. This CDR3 is CASSPSEQGDRETQYF. CDR3 sequence (DNA): TGTGCCAGCAGCCCCAGCGAACAGGGAGATAGGGAGACCCAGTACTTC.

This clonotype was observed a few times. This chain uses TRBV7-9 with TRBJ2-1, with TRBD2 matching over 9 bases. The V gene end was trimmed by 4 bases and the J gene end by 2 bases; junction bases not matched to a gene: 9. The germline V gene has CDR1 SEHNR and CDR2 FQNEAQ (reference sequence). The CDR3 is 17 residues long. This CDR3 reads CASSYLTSGPTYNEQFF. The DNA of the CDR3 is TGTGCCAGCAGCTACCTAACTAGCGGGCCTACCTACAATGAGCAGTTCTTC.

The V and J genes are TRBV12-3 or TRBV12-4 and TRBJ2-7; possible D gene TRBD2, 6 bases. With 8 bases removed from V and 2 bases from J, the gap between germline ends came to 16 bases. The CDR3 has 14 residues. CDR3 sequence: CASGNGGRPYEQYF. CDR3 DNA: TGTGCCAGCGGGAACGGAGGGAGGCCCTACGAGCAGTACTTC.

The chain employs TRBV7-8 and TRBJ2-1, with 12 bases lining up with TRBD2. V was clipped by 4 bases and J by 5 bases; unmatched bases: 9. Germline CDR1 reads SGHVS; CDR2 reads FQNEAQ. The CDR3 totals 17 residues. CDR3 protein: CASSSRASGRVNNEQFF. CDR3 nucleotide sequence: TGTGCCAGCAGCTCTAGGGCTAGCGGGAGGGTAAACAATGAGCAGTTCTTC. The complete variable domain, with remaining parts taken from reference TRBV7-8 and TRBJ2-1, reads GAGVSQSPRYKVAKRGQDVALRCDPISGHVSLFWYQQALGQGPEFLTYFQNEAQLDKSGLPSDRFFAERPEGSVSTLKIQRTQQEDSAVYLCASSSRASGRVNNEQFFGPGTRLTVL.

This clonotype was seen a few times. This chain connects TRBV29-1 to TRBJ1-2; 9 bases map to TRBD1. Unmatched junction bases numbered 5, after V lost 4 bases and J lost 2 bases. This CDR3 has 14 residues. Looked up from germline, CDR1 is SQVTM and CDR2 is ANQGSEA. DNA for the CDR3: TGCAGCGTTGCCGGGGACAGGGTAAACTATGGCTACACCTTC. Translating it yields CSVAGDRVNYGYTF.

There are a few counts of this clonotype. The chain couples TRBV3-1 to TRBJ2-3; TRBD2 matches at 8 bases. CDR3 length: 13 residues. The trim removed 4 bases at V and 4 bases at J, leaving 1 base unmatched. Germline V gene sequence: CDR1 LGHDT, CDR2 YNNKEL (reference sequence). CDR3 nucleotide sequence: TGTGCCAGCAGCCGAGCGGGGGCAGATACGCAGTATTTT. Protein product: CASSRAGADTQYF.

V is TRBV6-1 and J is TRBJ2-7, with D hard to call. Trimming removed 5 bases at V and 9 bases at J, with 20 bases between. CDR1 is MNHNS, CDR2 SASEGT, per germline. CDR3 length equals 14 residues. CDR3 nucleotide sequence: TGTGCCAGCAGTTCGCTTACGGTCGAGGCGGCGCAGTACTTC. This codes for CASSSLTVEAAQYF.

This clonotype was seen a handful of times. The chain has TRBV24-1 and TRBJ2-5; 9 positions match TRBD2. Germline CDR1 reads KGHDR; CDR2 reads SFDVKD. The CDR3 loop spans 17 amino acids. After removal of 4 bases from V and 4 bases from J, the junction contained 12 bases not matched to a gene. The CDR3 nucleotides are TGTGCCACCAGTGACCGGTCGAGCGGGGGGAAACTAGAGACCCAGTACTTC. This codes for CATSDRSSGGKLETQYF.

The CDR3 DNA follows: TGCGCCAGCTCCCAACAGGGAGGGACCTACAATGAGCAGTTCTTC. Translated: CASSQQGGTYNEQFF. This chain joins TRBV5-1 and TRBJ2-1, with D perhaps matching TRBD2 (7 bases). From germline, CDR1 is SGHRS and CDR2 YFSETQ. V was trimmed by 7 bases and J by 2 bases, leaving 16 bases between them. This CDR3 comprises 15 residues.

In its sample, this clonotype was seen a few times. CDR3 nucleotide sequence: TGTGCCAGCAGCGTAGAAGTCTCCTACAATGAGCAGTTCTTC. This codes for CASSVEVSYNEQFF. The chain recombines TRBV9 with TRBJ2-1, with no clear D. CDR1 SGDLS and CDR2 YYNGEE come from the germline V gene. Trimming shortened V by 0 bases and J by 0 bases, and 4 bases separated the two germline ends. The CDR3 is 14 residues long.

This rearrangement joins TRBV9 to TRBJ1-1; D gene uncertain. Trimming removed 0 bases at V and 4 bases at J, with 10 bases between. The CDR3 covers 14 residues. Germline lookup yields CDR1 SGDLS and CDR2 YYNGEE. The CDR3, as DNA: TGTGCCAGCAGCGTAGATCCGCAGGTCACTGAAGCTTTCTTT. As protein: CASSVDPQVTEAFF. Variable domain in full (rest from reference TRBV9 and TRBJ1-1): DSGVTQTPKHLITATGQRVTLRCSPRSGDLSVYWYQQSLDQGLQFLIQYYNGEERAKGNILERFSAQQFPDLHSELNLSSLELGDSALYFCASSVDPQVTEAFFGQGTRLTVV.

This chain joins TRBV12-3 or TRBV12-4 and TRBJ2-7; TRBD1 might be the D (5 bases). There are 15 residues in the CDR3. Trimming cost V 5 bases and J 0 bases, with 14 bases left between them. CDR3 loop: CASSIEDNASYEQYF. CDR3 coding DNA: TGTGCCAGCAGTATAGAGGACAATGCCTCCTACGAGCAGTACTTC.

The gene calls are TRBV5-1 and TRBJ2-7; D is uncertain. The DNA end is a closer match to TRBJ2-5, so the J assignment may be wrong. There are 17 residues in the CDR3. CDR1 is SGHRS, CDR2 YFSETQ, per germline. The CDR3 DNA sequence: TGCGCCAGCAGCCAACGGCGAAATGGTCGCGAGCGTGAGACCCAGTACTTC. Encoded protein: CASSQRRNGRERETQYF.

The count of this clonotype is one. V is TRBV12-3 or TRBV12-4 and J is TRBJ2-1; D perhaps matches TRBD2 (6 bases). Deletions cut 5 bases from V and 10 bases from J, with 18 bases between. CDR3 length equals 14 residues. The CDR3 sequence is CASSPVAARVEQFF. CDR3 nucleotide sequence: TGTGCCAGCAGTCCTGTAGCGGCCCGCGTCGAGCAGTTCTTC.

This clonotype was seen only a few times. This chain connects TRBV7-2 to TRBJ2-1; D is unclear. Germline CDR1 reads SGHTA; CDR2 reads FQGNSA. The germline V and J ends were trimmed by 6 bases and 10 bases, with 10 bases remaining between them. The CDR3 spans 11 residues. The CDR3 is CASRLRREQFF. The CDR3 DNA sequence: TGTGCCAGCAGGTTGCGCAGGGAGCAGTTCTTC.

In its sample, this clonotype was seen a few times. CDR3 DNA sequence: TGTGCCAGCAGCGGACAGGAGGAGACCCAGTACTTC. The encoded protein is CASSGQEETQYF. The rearrangement links TRBV9 to TRBJ2-5, with D maybe TRBD1 (6 bases). V was pared by 3 bases and J by 5 bases, with 8 bases between. Looked up from germline, CDR1 is SGDLS and CDR2 is YYNGEE. The CDR3 is 12 residues long.

The V and J genes are TRBV9 and TRBJ2-5, with a possible D match to TRBD2 (7 bases). V was pared by 0 bases and J by 4 bases, with 13 bases between. This CDR3 comprises 15 residues. From germline, CDR1 is SGDLS and CDR2 YYNGEE. For the CDR3, the DNA is TGTGCCAGCAGCGTAGTAGGGGGGGCAGCAGAGACCCAGTACTTC. It yields the protein CASSVVGGAAETQYF. Combining the CDR3 with reference TRBV9 and TRBJ2-5 gives the whole variable domain DSGVTQTPKHLITATGQRVTLRCSPRSGDLSVYWYQQSLDQGLQFLIQYYNGEERAKGNILERFSAQQFPDLHSELNLSSLELGDSALYFCASSVVGGAAETQYFGPGTRLLVL.

V is TRBV5-6 and J is TRBJ2-5; D is uncertain. Germline V gene data show CDR1 as SGHDT and CDR2 as YYEEEE. Trimming removed 0 bases at V and 11 bases at J, with 14 bases between. The CDR3 runs 13 residues. In DNA, the CDR3 is TGTGCCAGCAGCTTGGGGGCAAGCAATGAGCAGTACTTC. It is translated as CASSLGASNEQYF.